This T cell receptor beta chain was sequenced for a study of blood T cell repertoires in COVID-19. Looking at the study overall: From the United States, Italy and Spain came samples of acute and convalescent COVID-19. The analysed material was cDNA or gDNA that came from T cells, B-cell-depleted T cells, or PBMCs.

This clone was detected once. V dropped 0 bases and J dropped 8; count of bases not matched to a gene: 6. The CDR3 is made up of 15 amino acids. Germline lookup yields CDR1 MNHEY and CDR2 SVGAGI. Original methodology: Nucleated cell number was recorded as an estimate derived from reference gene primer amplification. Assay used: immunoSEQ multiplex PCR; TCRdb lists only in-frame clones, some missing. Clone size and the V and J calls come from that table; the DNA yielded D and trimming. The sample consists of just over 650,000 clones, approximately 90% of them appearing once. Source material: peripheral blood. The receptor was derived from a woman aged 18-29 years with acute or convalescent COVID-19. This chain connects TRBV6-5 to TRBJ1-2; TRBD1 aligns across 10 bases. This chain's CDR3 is CASSYSRTGGGGYTF. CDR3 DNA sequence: TGTGCCAGCAGTTACTCGAGGACAGGGGGAGGCGGCTACACCTTC.